This entry concerns a single T cell receptor (beta chain). The missing CDR3 end, 3 residues past where the read stops, is filled in from the germline J gene. The CDR3 runs to 15 residues. V lost 1 base, J lost 7 bases, and 17 bases lay in between. CDR1 is DFQATT and CDR2 is SNEGSKA in the germline V gene (reference sequence). The data derive from a study of T cells in women clearing cervical HPV infection. Only in-frame clones appear in the TCRdb table, and some are missing; sequencing was by immunoSEQ multiplex PCR. The sample data list fewer than 25,000 clones. The chain is built from TRBV20-1 and TRBJ2-1; tentatively, D is TRBD1 (6 bases). The TCR was taken from a woman between 18 and 69 years old with a cervical HPV16 infection that either progressed to CIN3+ or cleared (not recorded which). Material: blood buffy coat. CDR3 sequence reads: CSARGGRTGLNEQFF. Partial CDR3 DNA: TGCAGTGCTAGAGGGGGCCGTACAGGGTTGAATGAG.